The next 26 T cell receptor beta chains were all read from a single sample in a study of blood T cell repertoires in COVID-19. The method was immunoSEQ multiplex PCR; TCRdb's version includes in-frame clones alone and lacks a portion of them. This table has under 20,000 clones, approximately 89% appearing once. The material sequenced was peripheral blood. Receptor source: a human donor in a cohort sampled during active COVID-19.

This chain joins TRBV5-4 and TRBJ2-7; D is ambiguous. The length of the CDR3 is 11 residues. Germline loops: CDR1 SGHNT, CDR2 YYREEE (reference sequence). The V end was cut by 1 base, the J end by 6 bases, with 5 bases between. The CDR3 protein is CASSLYREQYF. CDR3 DNA sequence: TGTGCCAGCAGCTTGTATCGCGAGCAGTACTTC.

J is TRBJ2-7 and V is TRBV5-1; the D gene is possibly TRBD2 (5 bases). This CDR3 contains 17 residues. The germline CDR1 and CDR2 sequences are SGHRS and YFSETQ. Trimming shortened V by 2 bases and J by 1 base, and 19 bases separated the two germline ends. The CDR3 DNA reads as TGCGCCAGCAGCTTCGCGTTATCGAGATCGGGGTCCTACGAGCAGTACTTC. The encoded protein is CASSFALSRSGSYEQYF.

The V and J genes are TRBV2 and TRBJ2-1; D remains unclear. Germline-derived CDR1 and CDR2 are SNHLY and FYNNEI. Trimming shortened V by 7 bases and J by 0 bases, and 7 bases separated the two germline ends. There are 13 residues in the CDR3. As DNA, the CDR3 is TGTGCCAGCAAGAAGAGCTCCTACAATGAGCAGTTCTTC. It codes for CASKKSSYNEQFF.

The chain uses TRBV30 and TRBJ1-3; a possible D gene is TRBD1 (6 bases). The V and J ends lost 2 bases and 0 bases respectively, with 11 bases between them. The CDR3 sequence is 15 residues long. Germline CDR1 and CDR2: GTSNPN and SVGIG (reference sequence). For the CDR3, the DNA is TGTGCCTGGAGTATAGGACAGACCTCTGGAAACACCATATATTTT. This codes for CAWSIGQTSGNTIYF.

This clone was seen a single time. J is TRBJ2-7 and V is TRBV5-1; D remains unclear. Germline lookup yields CDR1 SGHRS and CDR2 YFSETQ. CDR3 length equals 14 residues. Trimming cost V 1 base and J 6 bases, with 14 bases left between them. CDR3 coding DNA: TGCGCCAGCAGCTTGTCTGGAGCCCCAAGCGAGCAGTACTTC. The encoded protein is CASSLSGAPSEQYF.

The V call is TRBV21-1, the J call TRBJ2-4; TRBD1, the D gene given by the table, was not confirmed from the DNA. TRBV21-1 is a documented pseudogene. The CDR3 sequence is 16 residues long. The CDR3 sequence is CASSPGTGLAKNIQYF. For the CDR3, the DNA is TGTGCCAGCAGTCCCGGGACAGGGCTAGCCAAAAACATTCAGTACTTC.

This chain connects TRBV6-5 to TRBJ2-7, with 8 bases aligning to TRBD2. The CDR3 contains 13 residues. Germline-derived CDR1 and CDR2 are MNHEY and SVGAGI. Trimming at V came to 5 bases and at J to 2 bases, leaving 2 bases not matched to a gene. CDR3 amino acids: CASSSGGPYEQYF. CDR3 DNA sequence: TGTGCCAGCAGTAGCGGGGGTCCCTACGAGCAGTACTTC.

The J gene is TRBJ1-2, the V gene TRBV3-1 (or the pseudogene TRBV3-2); possible D gene TRBD1, 5 bases. The CDR3 extends over 15 amino acids. Trimming pared 1 base from V and 2 bases from J, leaving 11 bases between. CDR1 is LGHDT, CDR2 YNNKEL, per germline (reference sequence). CDR3 sequence reads: CASSQGRGTNYGYTF. The CDR3 DNA sequence: TGTGCCAGCAGCCAAGGGAGGGGAACCAACTATGGCTACACCTTC.

The rearrangement links TRBV5-6 to TRBJ2-5, with 14 bases aligning to TRBD2. The V and J ends lost 5 bases and 7 bases, in that order; junction bases with no gene match: 7. Germline CDR1 SGHDT, CDR2 YYEEEE. The CDR3 length is 15 residues. CDR3 nucleotide sequence: TGTGCCAGCAGGGGGACTAGCGGGAGAATTGGGACCCAGTACTTC. Protein product: CASRGTSGRIGTQYF.

V usage is TRBV7-9 and J usage is TRBJ2-3, with 9 nucleotides matching TRBD1. The V gene end was trimmed by 5 bases and the J gene end by 2 bases; junction bases not matched to a gene: 8. CDR1 is SEHNR, CDR2 FQNEAQ, per germline (reference sequence). CDR3 length: 16 residues. The CDR3, as DNA: TGTGCCAGCAGCCGGGGGACAGGGACTTTCACAGATACGCAGTATTTT. Translating gives CASSRGTGTFTDTQYF.

About this clone itself: Germline is not matched at one junction end, which may reflect a read error. This chain uses TRBV9 with TRBJ2-7; 8 bases match TRBD2. This CDR3 region has 14 residues. In germline, CDR1 is SGDLS, CDR2 YYNGEE. The CDR3 reads CASSAGGLSHEQYF. Here the CDR3 DNA reads TGTGCCAGCAGCGCGGGGGGGCTCTCCCACGAGCAGTACTTC.

The V and J genes are TRBV28 and TRBJ2-7, with 9 nucleotides matching TRBD1. The ends lost 4 bases at V and 6 bases at J; junction bases unmatched: 10. The V gene's germline CDR1 is MDHEN and CDR2 SYDVKM. This CDR3 comprises 15 residues. The CDR3 DNA follows: TGTGCCAGCAGTTCCCCGGGACAGGGAATGGGCGAGCAGTACTTC. Translating gives CASSSPGQGMGEQYF.

The rearrangement uses TRBV27 and TRBJ2-3, with D possibly TRBD1 on 6 matching bases. The CDR3 has 15 residues. The germline gives CDR1 MNHEY, CDR2 SMNVEV (reference sequence). Trimming stripped 6 bases from V and 1 base from J, with 14 bases between. The DNA for the CDR3 is TGTGCCAGCAGCTGGGGGCGCTATGGCACAGATACGCAGTATTTT. Amino acid sequence: CASSWGRYGTDTQYF.

The chain carries TRBV5-6 and TRBJ2-3, with D possibly matching TRBD2 (6 bases). Germline lookup yields CDR1 SGHDT and CDR2 YYEEEE. The CDR3 runs to 16 residues. The V end was cut by 0 bases, the J end by 1 base, with 12 bases between. Here the CDR3 reads CASSLDGGTGTDTQYF. The DNA for the CDR3 is TGTGCCAGCAGCTTGGATGGGGGGACGGGCACAGATACGCAGTATTTT.

This clone has only a few counts. V is TRBV7-3 and J is TRBJ2-3, with 11 bases fitting TRBD1. The CDR3 contains 18 residues. After removal of 2 bases from V and 2 bases from J, the junction contained 9 bases not matched to a gene. Germline loops: CDR1 SGHTA, CDR2 FQGTGA. The CDR3 sequence: CASSLRGRDRGFTDTQYF. The CDR3 DNA sequence: TGTGCCAGCAGCTTACGGGGAAGGGACAGGGGGTTCACAGATACGCAGTATTTT.

The chain links TRBV7-9 to TRBJ2-5; the match to TRBD1 covers 8 bases. V shed 3 bases, J shed 5 bases, and the junction held 5 bases outside the gene matches. The CDR3 has 14 amino acids. The germline V gene has CDR1 SEHNR and CDR2 FQNEAQ (reference sequence). CDR3 loop: CASSFRTGMETQYF. CDR3 nucleotide sequence: TGTGCCAGCAGCTTTCGGACAGGGATGGAGACCCAGTACTTC.

The chain joins TRBV9 to TRBJ1-5, with a possible D match to TRBD1 (6 bases). The germline gives CDR1 SGDLS, CDR2 YYNGEE. The CDR3 extends over 13 amino acids. Trimming stripped 4 bases from V and 6 bases from J, with 11 bases between. The CDR3 protein is CASSSTGFQPQHF. In DNA, the CDR3 is TGTGCCAGCAGCTCCACAGGGTTTCAGCCCCAGCATTTT. Complete variable domain (other parts from reference TRBV9 and TRBJ1-5): DSGVTQTPKHLITATGQRVTLRCSPRSGDLSVYWYQQSLDQGLQFLIQYYNGEERAKGNILERFSAQQFPDLHSELNLSSLELGDSALYFCASSSTGFQPQHFGDGTRLSIL.

This clone was observed once. This chain joins TRBV7-9 and TRBJ2-3; 8 positions agree with TRBD2. Germline CDR1 is SEHNR and CDR2 is FQNEAQ (reference sequence). J lost 1 base, V lost 5 bases, and 5 bases had no gene match. This CDR3 comprises 15 residues. The chain's CDR3 is CASSVRAGGTDTQYF. The CDR3 nucleotides are TGTGCCAGCAGCGTAAGAGCGGGAGGCACAGATACGCAGTATTTT.

The V and J genes are TRBV12-3 or TRBV12-4 and TRBJ2-3, with a possible D match to TRBD1 (6 bases). The CDR3 totals 13 residues. The V end lost 5 bases, the J end lost 11 bases, and 17 bases lay between the germline ends. This CDR3 reads CASSHPTGQKQYF. The DNA of the CDR3 is TGTGCCAGCAGTCACCCGACAGGTCAAAAGCAGTATTTT.

V usage is TRBV7-8 and J usage is TRBJ1-1; 7 nucleotides align to TRBD1. The germline gives CDR1 SGHVS, CDR2 FQNEAQ. Trimming cost V 5 bases and J 1 base; bases outside gene matches: 7. This CDR3 has 15 amino acids. As DNA, the CDR3 is TGTGCCAGCAGCCCCCGGGGGACAGCGAACACTGAAGCTTTCTTT. Residues: CASSPRGTANTEAFF.

The chain has TRBV11-3 and TRBJ2-3, with 7 bases identical to TRBD2. The CDR3 loop spans 13 amino acids. Per germline, CDR1 SGHNT and CDR2 YENEEA. Unmatched junction bases numbered 7, after V lost 3 bases and J lost 10 bases. The CDR3 loop reads CASSLREQTAQYF. The DNA of the CDR3 is TGTGCCAGCAGCTTGCGGGAGCAGACCGCGCAGTATTTT.

This clone was detected once. This chain links TRBV28 with TRBJ1-2; 7 bases are a match to TRBD1. V lost 4 bases, J lost 8 bases, and 16 bases stayed unmatched. The V gene's germline CDR1 is MDHEN and CDR2 SYDVKM. CDR3 size: 16 residues. Written as DNA, the CDR3 is TGTGCCAGCAGTTCTCAGCCTGGGACAGCCCAGGGAGGCTACACCTTC. The encoded protein is CASSSQPGTAQGGYTF.

This clone was seen a single time. The genes are TRBV28 and TRBJ1-2; D unclear. The CDR3 sequence is 13 residues long. The V end was cut by 3 bases, the J end by 3 bases, with 8 bases between. The germline V gene has CDR1 MDHEN and CDR2 SYDVKM. DNA for the CDR3: TGTGCCAGCAGTTTTGGGCAGGACTATGGCTACACCTTC. Residues: CASSFGQDYGYTF.

The chain carries TRBV2 and TRBJ1-1; a weak D match, TRBD1 (6 bases). The length of the CDR3 is 14 residues. CDR1 is SNHLY and CDR2 is FYNNEI in the germline V gene. V lost 5 bases to trimming and J lost 0 bases, with 10 bases between them. The CDR3 region has the DNA TGTGCCAGCAGTATCCGGGACATGAACACTGAAGCTTTCTTT. Translation gives CASSIRDMNTEAFF.

Only one count was recorded for this clone. The CDR3 is CASSQGAGNQPQHF. In DNA form, the CDR3 reads TGTGCCAGCAGCCAGGGGGCAGGCAATCAGCCCCAGCATTTT. The chain couples TRBV6-5 to TRBJ1-5; 8 nucleotides agree with TRBD1. The junction had 3 bases not matched to a gene; V was cut back by 6 bases and J by 2 bases. CDR1 MNHEY and CDR2 SVGAGI come from the germline V gene. This CDR3 has 14 amino acids.

The chain couples TRBV10-3 to TRBJ2-7, with 7 bases identical to TRBD1. Trimming removed 9 bases from V and 0 bases from J; junction bases left unmatched: 11. Germline V gene sequence: CDR1 ENHRY, CDR2 SYGVKD. The CDR3 covers 15 residues. DNA of the CDR3: TGTGCCATGGCACTGGACAGGACGCTCTCCTACGAGCAGTACTTC. It specifies CAMALDRTLSYEQYF.